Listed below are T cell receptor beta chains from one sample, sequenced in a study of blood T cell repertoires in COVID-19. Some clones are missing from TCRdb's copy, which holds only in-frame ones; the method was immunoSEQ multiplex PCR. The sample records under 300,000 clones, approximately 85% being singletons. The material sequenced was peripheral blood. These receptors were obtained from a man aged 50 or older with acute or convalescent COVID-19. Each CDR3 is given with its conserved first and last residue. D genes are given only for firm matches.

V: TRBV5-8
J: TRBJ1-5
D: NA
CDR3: CASSGRQRPFNQPQHF
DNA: TGTGCCAGCAGCGGCCGACAGAGACCTTTCAATCAGCCCCAGCATTTT

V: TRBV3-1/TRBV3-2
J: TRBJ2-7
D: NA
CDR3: CASSQQYEQYF
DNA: TGTGCCAGCAGCCAACAATACGAGCAGTACTTC

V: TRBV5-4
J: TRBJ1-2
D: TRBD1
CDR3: CASSTTGTGSPGFGYTF
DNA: TGTGCCAGCAGCACAACCGGGACAGGCTCCCCGGGATTCGGCTACACCTTC

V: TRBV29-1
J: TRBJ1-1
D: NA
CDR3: CSVTDWNTEAFF
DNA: TGCAGCGTTACCGACTGGAACACTGAAGCTTTCTTT

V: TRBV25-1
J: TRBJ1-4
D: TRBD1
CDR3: CASSGGQSNEKLFF
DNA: TGTGCCAGCTCCGGGGGACAGTCGAATGAAAAACTGTTTTTT

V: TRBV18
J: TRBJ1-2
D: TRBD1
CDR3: CASSKDRDYGYTF
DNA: TGTGCCAGCTCAAAGGACAGGGACTATGGCTACACCTTC

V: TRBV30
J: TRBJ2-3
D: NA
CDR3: CAWSVGDTDTQYF
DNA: TGTGCCTGGAGTGTCGGGGACACAGATACGCAGTATTTT

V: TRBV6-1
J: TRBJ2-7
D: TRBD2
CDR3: CASSEELAGGGEQYF
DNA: TGTGCCAGCAGTGAAGAACTAGCGGGAGGGGGCGAGCAGTACTTC

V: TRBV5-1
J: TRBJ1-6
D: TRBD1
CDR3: CASSGQGEYNSPLHF
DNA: TGCGCCAGCAGCGGACAGGGAGAGTATAATTCACCCCTCCACTTT

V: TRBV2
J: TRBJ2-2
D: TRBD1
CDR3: CASSEEDREWTGELFF
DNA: TGTGCCAGCAGTGAAGAAGACAGGGAATGGACCGGGGAGCTGTTTTTT

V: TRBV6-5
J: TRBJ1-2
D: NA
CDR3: CASSYRGLGYGYTF
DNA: TGTGCCAGCAGTTATAGGGGCCTGGGCTATGGCTACACCTTC

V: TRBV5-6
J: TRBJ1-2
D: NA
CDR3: CASSLASLGLDGYTF
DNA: TGTGCCAGCAGCTTGGCGAGCCTGGGGCTCGATGGCTACACCTTC

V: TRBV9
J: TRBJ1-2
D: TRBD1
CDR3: CASSVYRDRGRSGYTF
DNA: TGTGCCAGCAGCGTATATCGGGACAGGGGCCGATCTGGCTACACCTTC

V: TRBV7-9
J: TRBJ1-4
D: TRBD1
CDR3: CASSQVWDRASGLGEKLFF
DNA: TGTGCCAGCAGCCAAGTTTGGGACAGGGCCTCGGGGTTAGGGGAAAAACTGTTTTTT

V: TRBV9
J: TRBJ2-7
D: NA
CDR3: CASSVDAGSTYEQYF
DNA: TGTGCCAGCAGCGTAGATGCAGGGTCGACCTACGAGCAGTACTTC